The 8 T cell receptor beta chains in this list originate from one sample, sequenced in a study of CXCR3-negative and CXCR3-positive naive CD8 T cells. Study-level findings and limits: TRB CDR3s of CXCR3-positive naive cells were more hydrophobic than those of CXCR3-negative naive cells.

5' RACE that incorporated UMI labels was used to prepare the TRB cDNA libraries. TCRdb reprocessed the 5' RACE reads and keeps a single row for each CDR3 protein, giving no DNA. The sample's table shows about 150,000 distinct CDR3 sequences. These TCRs are of unknown antigen specificity. The sequenced sample consisted of naive CXCR3+ CD8+ T cells from blood. Subset: CD45RO-CCR7+CD27+CD95- naive CD8+ T cells expressing CXCR3 (TNR3+). The receptors come from a human donor in good health. Some clones in this sample may be carry-over from other donors' samples.

The chain carries TRBV29-1 and TRBJ1-1; TCRdb calls TRBD1, which cannot be checked without DNA. The CDR3 runs 14 residues. Germline assignment: CDR1 SQVTM and CDR2 ANQGSEA. This CDR3 is CSVEAQGVNTEAFF.

The V and J genes are TRBV4-3 and TRBJ2-1; the D gene TCRdb calls, TRBD2, cannot be checked with no DNA. The CDR3 is 16 residues long. The germline V gene has CDR1 LGHNA and CDR2 YSLEER. This CDR3 reads CASSQDLGLAGNEQFF.

CDR3 sequence: CSAGTGENTEAFF. This chain uses TRBV29-1 with TRBJ1-1; checking the TCRdb D call of TRBD1 is not possible without DNA. There are 13 residues in the CDR3. Germline V gene lookup returns CDR1 SQVTM and CDR2 ANQGSEA.

V is TRBV28 and J is TRBJ2-7; with no DNA, the TCRdb D assignment of TRBD1 cannot be verified. CDR3 length equals 16 residues. Germline V CDR1 and CDR2: MDHEN, SYDVKM. CDR3 amino acids: CASRTEWTPRPYEQYF.

The chain couples TRBV7-6 to TRBJ1-2; TCRdb selects TRBD1, and the lack of DNA leaves this call unchecked. This CDR3 spans 11 amino acids. Germline-derived CDR1 and CDR2 are SGHVS and FNYEAQ. CDR3 protein: CASSSGLGYTF.

This chain joins TRBV7-9 and TRBJ2-7; TCRdb's D gene call, TRBD1, goes unchecked for lack of DNA. The germline V gene encodes CDR1 SEHNR and CDR2 FQNEAQ (reference sequence). This CDR3 has 14 residues. The CDR3 protein is CASSQDHNRDEQYF.

V and J are TRBV15 and TRBJ2-3. Germline CDR1 reads LNHNV; CDR2 reads YYDKDF (reference sequence). The CDR3 totals 13 residues. The CDR3 protein is CATSRDLADTQYF. Full variable domain (missing parts from reference TRBV15 and TRBJ2-3): DAMVIQNPRYQVTQFGKPVTLSCSQTLNHNVMYWYQQKSSQAPKLLFHYYDKDFNNEADTPDNFQSRRPNTSFCFLDIRSPGLGDTAMYLCATSRDLADTQYFGPGTRLTVL.

CDR3: CASSLGPGGPYNEQFF. The V and J genes are TRBV7-8 and TRBJ2-1. The V gene's germline CDR1 is SGHVS and CDR2 FQNEAQ. This CDR3 contains 16 residues.